The sequence of this TCR beta chain was determined in a study of T cell responses to AZD1222 COVID-19 vaccine. Data came from immunoSEQ multiplex PCR; TCRdb stores just in-frame clones and leaves some out. The sample holds 95,000 to 150,000 clones; around 83% are singletons and the top ten take roughly a quarter. Pooling covered second doses at about 4 or about 12 weeks. The V and J ends lost 5 bases and 4 bases respectively, with 11 bases between them. From germline, CDR1 is KGHSH and CDR2 LQKENI. The CDR3 spans 13 residues. The clonotype was recovered from an adult who received the AZD1222 COVID-19 vaccine. Sequencing was performed on peripheral blood, taken 28 days after the second AZD1222 dose. The chain joins TRBV18 to TRBJ1-2; a weak D match, TRBD1 (6 bases). The CDR3 region is CASSTTGLYGYTF. In nucleotides, the CDR3 is TGTGCCAGCTCAACCACAGGGCTCTATGGCTACACCTTC.